Below, 6 T cell receptor beta chains from the same sample are listed, as sequenced in a study of blood T cell repertoires in COVID-19. Only in-frame clones appear in the TCRdb table, and some are missing; sequencing was by immunoSEQ multiplex PCR. The sample holds 200,000 to 250,000 clones, about 85% seen once. Specimen: peripheral blood. Source of these receptors: a woman between 50 and 59 years old with COVID-19, enrolled during active disease.

This chain uses TRBV7-2 with TRBJ2-3, with D perhaps TRBD2 (7 bases). The CDR3 covers 13 residues. Deletions cut 11 bases from V and 2 bases from J, with 14 bases between. Germline V CDR1 and CDR2: SGHTA, FQGNSA. The CDR3 sequence is CAHGRGPTDTQYF. CDR3 in DNA: TGTGCCCACGGGCGGGGGCCCACAGATACGCAGTATTTT.

This chain joins TRBV7-8 and TRBJ1-1, with no clear D. Germline lookup yields CDR1 SGHVS and CDR2 FQNEAQ. V was trimmed by 4 bases and J by 5 bases, leaving 8 bases between them. CDR3 size: 12 residues. This CDR3 is CASSSRWTEAFF. CDR3 nucleotide sequence: TGTGCCAGCAGCTCTAGGTGGACTGAAGCTTTCTTT.

The rearrangement uses TRBV29-1 and TRBJ2-3, with D possibly matching TRBD2 (6 bases). Trimming took 4 bases from V and 2 from J, leaving 19 bases between them. The CDR3 covers 16 residues. Germline V CDR1 and CDR2: SQVTM, ANQGSEA. In DNA, the CDR3 is TGCAGCGTTGGGGGTAGGGTAGCGGAGTTCACAGATACGCAGTATTTT. Translating it yields CSVGGRVAEFTDTQYF.

The rearrangement uses TRBV11-3 and TRBJ2-5; 11 bases match TRBD1. The germline CDR1 and CDR2 sequences are SGHNT and YENEEA. There are 15 residues in the CDR3. V gave up 5 bases and J gave up 0 bases; unmatched junction bases: 2. CDR3 DNA sequence: TGTGCCAGCAGCGAGGGACAGGGGGACCAAGAGACCCAGTACTTC. Encoded protein: CASSEGQGDQETQYF.

The V and J genes are TRBV5-4 and TRBJ2-7; D may be TRBD2 (6 bases). The length of the CDR3 is 13 residues. Germline V gives CDR1 SGHNT, CDR2 YYREEE (reference sequence). Trimming cost V 4 bases and J 4 bases, with 12 bases left between them. The CDR3: CASSKPGLYEQYV. CDR3 nucleotide sequence: TGTGCCAGCAGCAAGCCGGGACTTTACGAGCAGTACGTC.

The rearrangement links TRBV28 to TRBJ1-1, with unresolved D. V lost 6 bases and J lost 0, with 8 bases in between. Germline V lookup: CDR1 MDHEN, CDR2 SYDVKM. The CDR3 covers 13 residues. CDR3 sequence (DNA): TGTGCCAGCAGATGGCGGCTGAACACTGAAGCTTTCTTT. Its protein product is CASRWRLNTEAFF. The whole variable domain, filled in from reference TRBV28 and TRBJ1-1, reads DVKVTQSSRYLVKRTGEKVFLECVQDMDHENMFWYRQDPGLGLRLIYFSYDVKMKEKGDIPEGYSVSREKKERFSLILESASTNQTSMYLCASRWRLNTEAFFGQGTRLTVV.